The 25 T cell receptor beta chains below come from one sample, sequenced in a study of T-cell reconstitution after alpha-beta-depleted transplantation in children. A library of TCRbeta sequences, prepared with unique molecular identifiers, was generated. TCRdb used MiXCR to reprocess the PCR reads, holding one entry per CDR3 protein. The sample yields 150,000 to 200,000 distinct CDR3 sequences, more than 6.5% seen once. The sequenced sample was PBMCs from the stem cell graft donor, obtained from the stem cell graft. All receptors derive from a human donor who donated a stem cell graft to a child with Wiskott-Aldrich syndrome.

This clonotype was counted ten times or more. The chain employs TRBV20-1 and TRBJ2-7; 11 bases map to TRBD2. The junction had 24 bases not matched to a gene; V was cut back by 1 base and J by 4 bases. Germline V gene data show CDR1 as DFQATT and CDR2 as SNEGSKA (reference sequence). The CDR3 is 21 amino acids. This chain's CDR3 is CSARGPSVAGGPRSLKYEQYF. CDR3 sequence (DNA): TGCAGTGCTAGAGGACCCTCTGTAGCGGGAGGGCCTCGGTCTCTCAAATACGAGCAGTACTTC.

A remark on this clonotype: A junction end diverges from the germline sequence, so it may reflect a read error. The V gene is TRBV12-3 or TRBV12-4, the J gene TRBJ1-2, with 7 bases fitting TRBD1. The CDR3 runs 15 residues. CDR3 DNA: TGTGCCAGCACTTTACGAGGGACAGATAACTATGGCTACACCTTC. This codes for CASTLRGTDNYGYTF.

In this sample, this clonotype turned up many times. V gene TRBV24-1 combines with J gene TRBJ2-1; 8 bases map to TRBD2. Trimming cost V 3 bases and J 5 bases; bases outside gene matches: 5. CDR1 KGHDR and CDR2 SFDVKD come from the germline V gene. This CDR3 has 15 residues. In DNA, the CDR3 is TGTGCCACCAGTGATGCGGGAGGTGGGGACAATGAGCAGTTCTTC. The encoded protein is CATSDAGGGDNEQFF.

At least ten counts were recorded for this clonotype. This chain links TRBV6-5 with TRBJ1-2; no clear D. V was pared by 0 bases and J by 2 bases, with 10 bases between. Germline assignment: CDR1 MNHEY and CDR2 SVGAGI. This CDR3 has 15 amino acids. CDR3 in amino acids: CASSYSPGANYGYTF. The CDR3 bases are TGTGCCAGCAGTTACTCGCCAGGAGCCAACTATGGCTACACCTTC.

This clonotype has only a few counts. The chain is built from TRBV6-4 and TRBJ2-1; 11 positions agree with TRBD2. With 3 bases clipped from V and 8 bases from J, the junction kept 6 bases outside the gene matches. Germline CDR1 reads MRHNA; CDR2 reads SNTAGT. This CDR3 is 15 amino acids long. The CDR3 coding sequence is TGTGCCAGCAGTGAAACTAGCGGGAGTGCCGATGAGCAGTTCTTC. Translating it yields CASSETSGSADEQFF.

Only a few counts were recorded for this clonotype. The chain is built from TRBV5-5 and TRBJ2-3; 7 positions agree with TRBD1. Trimming took 0 bases from V and 5 from J; bases not matched to a gene: 3. The CDR3 runs to 14 residues. Per germline, CDR1 SGHKS and CDR2 YYEKEE (reference sequence). The CDR3 sequence is CASSLVAGGDTQYF. CDR3 sequence (DNA): TGTGCCAGCAGCTTGGTGGCAGGGGGAGATACGCAGTATTTT.

At least ten counts were recorded for this clonotype. V and J are TRBV12-3 or TRBV12-4 and TRBJ1-6, with 9 bases lining up with TRBD1. The CDR3 loop spans 14 amino acids. The J segment lost 10 bases and the V segment lost 5 bases, leaving 6 bases of the junction unmatched. The CDR3 loop reads CASSPGTGTSPLHF. CDR3 bases: TGTGCCAGCAGTCCCGGGACAGGGACCTCACCCCTCCACTTT.

This clonotype was seen ten or more times. J is TRBJ2-7 and V is TRBV27, with 7 bases that match TRBD1. The germline V gene has CDR1 MNHEY and CDR2 SMNVEV (reference sequence). After removal of 2 bases from V and 4 bases from J, the junction contained 8 bases not matched to a gene. CDR3 length equals 15 residues. Here the CDR3 reads CASSLTWDRTYEQYF. The DNA of the CDR3 is TGTGCCAGCAGTTTAACCTGGGACAGAACTTACGAGCAGTACTTC.

This clonotype was observed at least ten times. The V gene is TRBV24-1, the J gene TRBJ2-1; a possible D gene is TRBD1 (5 bases). V shed 4 bases and J shed 15 bases, with 18 bases lying between them. The germline gives CDR1 KGHDR, CDR2 SFDVKD. CDR3 size: 13 residues. The CDR3 region is CATSDLTVWGRFF. Here the CDR3 DNA reads TGTGCCACCAGTGACTTGACTGTCTGGGGCCGGTTCTTC.

This clonotype was observed many times. The chain is built from TRBV4-1 and TRBJ1-6; D is undetermined. Germline V gene sequence: CDR1 MGHRA, CDR2 YSYEKL. Trimming shortened V by 0 bases and J by 10 bases, and 16 bases separated the two germline ends. The CDR3 has 16 amino acids. This chain's CDR3 is CASSQEIPGGGSPLHF. The CDR3 region has the DNA TGCGCCAGCAGCCAAGAGATCCCCGGAGGAGGATCACCCCTCCACTTT.

This clonotype showed up many times. The chain links TRBV7-9 to TRBJ2-5; TRBD2 aligns across 10 bases. Germline CDR1 SEHNR, CDR2 FQNEAQ (reference sequence). The CDR3 extends over 13 amino acids. Unmatched junction bases numbered 3, after V lost 7 bases and J lost 4 bases. The CDR3 protein is CASKAGGRETQYF. In DNA, the CDR3 is TGTGCCAGCAAAGCGGGAGGGCGAGAGACCCAGTACTTC.

In this sample, this clonotype turned up many times. The genes are TRBV5-1 and TRBJ2-3, with D maybe TRBD1 (5 bases). Germline loops: CDR1 SGHRS, CDR2 YFSETQ. Deletions cut 0 bases from V and 5 bases from J, with 13 bases between. CDR3 size: 15 residues. The CDR3 spells CASSLDRPHGDTQYF. As DNA, the CDR3 is TGCGCCAGCAGCTTGGACAGGCCACACGGAGATACGCAGTATTTT. Supplemented by reference TRBV5-1 and TRBJ2-3, the full variable domain reads KAGVTQTPRYLIKTRGQQVTLSCSPISGHRSVSWYQQTPGQGLQFLFEYFSETQRNKGNFPGRFSGRQFSNSRSEMNVSTLELGDSALYLCASSLDRPHGDTQYFGPGTRLTVL.

In regard to this clonotype: A read error may be the cause here, since a much bigger clone is one base away. J is TRBJ2-1 and V is TRBV12-3 or TRBV12-4; 8 bases fit TRBD2. V gave up 6 bases and J gave up 9 bases; unmatched junction bases: 10. The CDR3 consists of 14 residues. CDR3 in amino acids: CASRLLAEEGEQFF. The DNA for the CDR3 is TGTGCCAGCAGACTACTAGCGGAGGAGGGTGAGCAGTTCTTC.

The chain is built from TRBV4-2 and TRBJ1-2, with 7 bases identical to TRBD1. Unmatched junction bases numbered 5, after V lost 0 bases and J lost 4 bases. CDR3 size: 15 residues. From germline, CDR1 is LGHNA and CDR2 YNFKEQ. CDR3 sequence: CASSQDQGDSYGYTF. CDR3 sequence (DNA): TGTGCCAGCAGCCAAGATCAGGGGGATTCCTATGGCTACACCTTC.

This clonotype was counted between two and nine times. This chain connects TRBV12-3 or TRBV12-4 to TRBJ2-3; TRBD2 aligns across 8 bases. V was clipped by 8 bases and J by 3 bases; unmatched bases: 10. This CDR3 spans 15 amino acids. The CDR3 DNA reads as TGTGCCAGCCGGCCCAGCGGGGGTTTGACAGATACGCAGTATTTT. This encodes CASRPSGGLTDTQYF.

The table lists this clonotype with many counts. V and J are TRBV2 and TRBJ1-5; weak D call: TRBD1 (6 bases). Germline V gene sequence: CDR1 SNHLY, CDR2 FYNNEI. CDR3 length equals 16 residues. The V end was cut by 2 bases, the J end by 1 base, with 12 bases between. CDR3 protein: CASSERNRVSNQPQHF. The CDR3 DNA follows: TGTGCCAGCAGTGAACGGAACAGGGTGAGCAATCAGCCCCAGCATTTT.

Ten or more counts support this clonotype. The chain is built from TRBV9 and TRBJ2-2, with a tentative D call TRBD2 (5 bases). V gave up 3 bases and J gave up 6 bases, with 15 bases separating them. The CDR3 is 15 amino acids. Germline V gene sequence: CDR1 SGDLS, CDR2 YYNGEE. The CDR3 DNA reads as TGTGCCAGCAGCGCAAGCGGAGGACGGGCCGGGGAGCTGTTTTTT. This translates into CASSASGGRAGELFF. Based on the CDR3 plus reference TRBV9 and TRBJ2-2, the full variable domain is DSGVTQTPKHLITATGQRVTLRCSPRSGDLSVYWYQQSLDQGLQFLIQYYNGEERAKGNILERFSAQQFPDLHSELNLSSLELGDSALYFCASSASGGRAGELFFGEGSRLTVL.

Ten or more counts support this clonotype. The rearrangement links TRBV7-9 to TRBJ2-5, with 10 bases identical to TRBD1. This CDR3 has 16 residues. Trimming took 1 base from V and 0 from J; bases not matched to a gene: 2. CDR1 and CDR2 (germline): SEHNR, FQNEAQ (reference sequence). The CDR3 region has the DNA TGTGCCAGCAGCTTAGGGGACAGGGGCCACCAAGAGACCCAGTACTTC. The encoded protein is CASSLGDRGHQETQYF.

Many counts were recorded for this clonotype. J is TRBJ2-1 and V is TRBV20-1; possible D gene TRBD2, 6 bases. Trimming stripped 3 bases from V and 6 bases from J, with 18 bases between. The CDR3 loop spans 15 amino acids. In germline, CDR1 is DFQATT, CDR2 SNEGSKA (reference sequence). The CDR3 reads CSASFAGSHLNEQFF. The CDR3 nucleotides read TGCAGTGCTAGTTTTGCGGGAAGTCATCTCAATGAGCAGTTCTTC.

This clonotype occurred a few times. The chain has TRBV25-1 and TRBJ2-7; either TRBD1 or TRBD2 may fit D (6 bases each). CDR3 length: 15 residues. The V end lost 3 bases, the J end lost 3 bases, and 15 bases lay between the germline ends. Germline V gives CDR1 MGHDK, CDR2 SYGVNS. The CDR3 DNA is TGTGCCAGCAGTGAGTTGGGGGCGGGGAACTACGAGCAGTACTTC. Amino acid sequence: CASSELGAGNYEQYF.

The chain links TRBV3-1 to TRBJ2-4, with 15 nucleotides matching TRBD2. Trimming removed 3 bases from V and 3 bases from J; junction bases left unmatched: 3. The CDR3 extends over 17 amino acids. Germline assignment: CDR1 LGHDT and CDR2 YNNKEL (reference sequence). Here the CDR3 reads CASSHPGLAGGKNIQYF. The CDR3 coding sequence is TGTGCCAGCAGCCACCCGGGACTAGCGGGGGGCAAAAACATTCAGTACTTC.

This clonotype was detected ten times or more. The rearrangement links TRBV20-1 to TRBJ1-4, with a weak D call TRBD1 (5 bases). V was trimmed by 2 bases and J by 5 bases, leaving 18 bases between them. The CDR3 covers 16 residues. Germline assignment: CDR1 DFQATT and CDR2 SNEGSKA (reference sequence). The DNA of the CDR3 is TGCAGTGCTAGAAATACAGGTCTGCACGGAAATGAAAAACTGTTTTTT. Translating it yields CSARNTGLHGNEKLFF.

This clonotype was counted many times. V and J are TRBV5-1 and TRBJ2-1, with a weak D call TRBD1 (5 bases). CDR3 length equals 15 residues. Germline loops: CDR1 SGHRS, CDR2 YFSETQ. The germline V and J ends were trimmed by 0 bases and 1 base, with 8 bases remaining between them. For the CDR3, the DNA is TGCGCCAGCAGCTTGGTACAGGCTTCCTACAATGAGCAGTTCTTC. The encoded protein is CASSLVQASYNEQFF.

This clonotype was seen more than once but under ten times. The chain combines TRBV19 with TRBJ2-7; 9 bases align to TRBD1. This CDR3 is built from 14 residues. Trimming at V came to 6 bases and at J to 5 bases, leaving 8 bases not matched to a gene. Germline V CDR1 and CDR2: LNHDA, SQIVND (reference sequence). CDR3 sequence (DNA): TGTGCCAGTAGAATGACAGGGGGGAGCAACGAGCAGTACTTC. It yields the protein CASRMTGGSNEQYF. The full variable domain, with the rest looked up from reference TRBV19 and TRBJ2-7, is DGGITQSPKYLFRKEGQNVTLSCEQNLNHDAMYWYRQDPGQGLRLIYYSQIVNDFQKGDIAEGYSVSREKKESFPLTVTSAQKNPTAFYLCASRMTGGSNEQYFGPGTRLTVT.

The chain employs TRBV7-9 and TRBJ2-1, with 9 bases that match TRBD2. The trim removed 5 bases at V and 0 bases at J, leaving 5 bases unmatched. This CDR3 is 16 amino acids long. From germline, CDR1 is SEHNR and CDR2 FQNEAQ (reference sequence). This chain's CDR3 is CASSAGGGISYNEQFF. The CDR3 DNA reads as TGTGCCAGCAGCGCGGGGGGGGGTATCTCCTACAATGAGCAGTTCTTC.